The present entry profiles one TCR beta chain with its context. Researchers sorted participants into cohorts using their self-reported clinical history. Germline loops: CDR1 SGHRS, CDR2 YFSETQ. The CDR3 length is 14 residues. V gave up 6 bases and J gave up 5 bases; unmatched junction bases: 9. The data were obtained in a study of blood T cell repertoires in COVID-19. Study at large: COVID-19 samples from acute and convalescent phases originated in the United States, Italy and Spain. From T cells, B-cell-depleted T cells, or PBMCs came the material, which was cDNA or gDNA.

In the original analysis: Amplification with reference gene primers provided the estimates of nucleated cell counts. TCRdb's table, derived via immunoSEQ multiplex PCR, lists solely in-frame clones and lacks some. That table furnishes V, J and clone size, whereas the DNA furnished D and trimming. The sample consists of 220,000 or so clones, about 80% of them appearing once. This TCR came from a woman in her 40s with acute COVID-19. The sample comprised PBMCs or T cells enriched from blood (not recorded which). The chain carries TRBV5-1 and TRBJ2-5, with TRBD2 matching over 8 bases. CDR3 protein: CASMRGLASETQYF. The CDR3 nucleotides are TGCGCCAGCATGAGAGGACTAGCAAGTGAGACCCAGTACTTC. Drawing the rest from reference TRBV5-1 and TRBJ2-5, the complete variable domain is KAGVTQTPRYLIKTRGQQVTLSCSPISGHRSVSWYQQTPGQGLQFLFEYFSETQRNKGNFPGRFSGRQFSNSRSEMNVSTLELGDSALYLCASMRGLASETQYFGPGTRLLVL.